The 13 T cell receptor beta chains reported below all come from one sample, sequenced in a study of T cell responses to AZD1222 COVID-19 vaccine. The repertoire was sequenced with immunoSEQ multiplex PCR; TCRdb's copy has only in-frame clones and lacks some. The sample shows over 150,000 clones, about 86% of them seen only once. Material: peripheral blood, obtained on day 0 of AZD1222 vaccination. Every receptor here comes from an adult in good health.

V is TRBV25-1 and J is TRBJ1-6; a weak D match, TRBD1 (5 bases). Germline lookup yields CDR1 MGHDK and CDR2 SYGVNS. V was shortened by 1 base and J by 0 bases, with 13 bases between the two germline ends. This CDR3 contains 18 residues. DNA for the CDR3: TGTGCCAGCAGTGAATCAGTTGGGGGAAGCTCCTATAATTCACCCCTCCACTTT. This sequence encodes CASSESVGGSSYNSPLHF.

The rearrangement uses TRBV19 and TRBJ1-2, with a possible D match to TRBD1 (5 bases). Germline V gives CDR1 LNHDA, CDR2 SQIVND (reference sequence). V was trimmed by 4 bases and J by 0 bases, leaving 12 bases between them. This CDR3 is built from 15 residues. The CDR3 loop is CASSTDSKANYGYTF. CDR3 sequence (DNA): TGTGCCAGTAGTACTGACAGCAAGGCTAACTATGGCTACACCTTC.

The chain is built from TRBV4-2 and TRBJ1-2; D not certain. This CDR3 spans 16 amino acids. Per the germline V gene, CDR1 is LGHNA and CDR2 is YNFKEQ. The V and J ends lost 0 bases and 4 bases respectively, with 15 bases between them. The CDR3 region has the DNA TGTGCCAGCAGCCAAGATTTTGGGGAGGATCTCTATGGCTACACCTTC. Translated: CASSQDFGEDLYGYTF.

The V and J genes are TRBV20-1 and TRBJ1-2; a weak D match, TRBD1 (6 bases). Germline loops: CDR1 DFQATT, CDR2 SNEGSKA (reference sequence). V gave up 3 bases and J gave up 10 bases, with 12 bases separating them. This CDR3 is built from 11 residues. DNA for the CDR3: TGCAGTGCTAGGTACAGGGAGATCTACACCTTC. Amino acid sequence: CSARYREIYTF.

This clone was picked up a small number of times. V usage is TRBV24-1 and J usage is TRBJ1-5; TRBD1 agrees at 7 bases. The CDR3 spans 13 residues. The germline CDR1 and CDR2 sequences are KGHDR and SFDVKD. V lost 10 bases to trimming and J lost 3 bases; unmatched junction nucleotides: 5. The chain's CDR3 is CATSRGTNQPQHF. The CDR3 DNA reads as TGTGCCACTAGCAGGGGGACCAATCAGCCCCAGCATTTT.

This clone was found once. The CDR3 reads CASSLTTDYEQYF. The CDR3 DNA reads as TGTGCCAGCAGCCTCACGACAGACTACGAGCAGTACTTC. V and J are TRBV6-2 or TRBV6-3 and TRBJ2-7, with D possibly being TRBD1 (5 bases). Trimming pared 6 bases from V and 3 bases from J, leaving 12 bases between. The V gene's germline CDR1 is MNHEY and CDR2 SVGEGT. CDR3 length: 13 amino acids.

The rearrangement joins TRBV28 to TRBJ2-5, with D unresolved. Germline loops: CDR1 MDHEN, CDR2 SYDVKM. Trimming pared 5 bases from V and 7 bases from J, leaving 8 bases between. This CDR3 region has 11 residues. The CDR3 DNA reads TGTGCCAGCAGTCCCTCGGGGACCCAGTACTTC. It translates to CASSPSGTQYF.

The CDR3: CASSMAGRGETQYF. The CDR3 DNA reads as TGTGCCAGTAGTATGGCAGGGCGCGGGGAGACCCAGTACTTC. This chain joins TRBV19 and TRBJ2-5, with D perhaps TRBD1 or TRBD2 (5 bases each). The germline V gene encodes CDR1 LNHDA and CDR2 SQIVND (reference sequence). The CDR3 loop spans 14 amino acids. V was clipped by 3 bases and J by 5 bases, with 13 bases between them. Combining the CDR3 with reference TRBV19 and TRBJ2-5 gives the whole variable domain DGGITQSPKYLFRKEGQNVTLSCEQNLNHDAMYWYRQDPGQGLRLIYYSQIVNDFQKGDIAEGYSVSREKKESFPLTVTSAQKNPTAFYLCASSMAGRGETQYFGPGTRLLVL.

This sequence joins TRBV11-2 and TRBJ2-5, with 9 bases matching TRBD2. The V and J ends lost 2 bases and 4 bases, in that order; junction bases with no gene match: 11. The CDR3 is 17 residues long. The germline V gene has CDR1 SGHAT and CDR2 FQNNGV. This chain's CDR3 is CASSLWRLAGGGETQYF. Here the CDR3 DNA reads TGTGCCAGCAGCTTATGGAGGTTGGCGGGAGGGGGAGAGACCCAGTACTTC.

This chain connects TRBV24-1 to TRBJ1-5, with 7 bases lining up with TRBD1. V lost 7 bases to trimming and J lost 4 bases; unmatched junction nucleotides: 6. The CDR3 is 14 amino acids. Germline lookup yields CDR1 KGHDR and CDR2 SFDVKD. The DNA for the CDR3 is TGTGCCACCAGAGACAGGGAAGGGAATCAGCCCCAGCATTTT. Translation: CATRDREGNQPQHF.

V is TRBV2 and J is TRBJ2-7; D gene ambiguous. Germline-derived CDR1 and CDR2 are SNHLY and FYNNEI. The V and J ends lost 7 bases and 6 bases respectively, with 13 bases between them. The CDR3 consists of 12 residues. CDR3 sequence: CASTDLSSEQYF. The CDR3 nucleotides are TGTGCCAGCACCGATCTTTCAAGCGAGCAGTACTTC.

The CDR3 spells CASSEPPTGGSESNQPQHF. The CDR3 region has the DNA TGTGCCAGCAGTGAACCCCCGACAGGGGGCAGCGAGTCCAATCAGCCCCAGCATTTT. This rearrangement joins TRBV6-1 to TRBJ1-5; 10 bases line up with TRBD1. V shed 2 bases, J shed 3 bases, and the junction held 13 bases outside the gene matches. This CDR3 is built from 19 residues. Per germline, CDR1 MNHNS and CDR2 SASEGT.

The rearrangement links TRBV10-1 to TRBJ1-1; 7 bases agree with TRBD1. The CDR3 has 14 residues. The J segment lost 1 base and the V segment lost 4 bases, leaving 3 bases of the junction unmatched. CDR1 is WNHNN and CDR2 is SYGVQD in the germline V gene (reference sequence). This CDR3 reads CASSGGTANTEAFF. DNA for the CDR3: TGCGCCAGCAGTGGAGGGACAGCGAACACTGAAGCTTTCTTT.